Listed here are 21 T cell receptor beta chains from one sample, sequenced in a study of blood T cell repertoires in COVID-19. Clones were read by immunoSEQ multiplex PCR, and TCRdb kept only the in-frame ones, dropping some. The profile shows under 90,000 clones, 75% to 90% of them singletons. Material for sequencing was peripheral blood. The receptors originated from an elderly woman with active or convalescent COVID-19.

This clone was recorded at least ten times. The genes are TRBV6-5 and TRBJ2-5; the D is unclear. The V gene lost 6 bases and the J gene lost 1 base, with 15 bases spanning the gap. Germline assignment: CDR1 MNHEY and CDR2 SVGAGI. This CDR3 is 15 amino acids long. The CDR3 region has the DNA TGTGCCAGCAGAATCGGCCCGGGTATCCAAGAGACCCAGTACTTC. This gives the protein CASRIGPGIQETQYF.

The rearrangement uses TRBV18 and TRBJ2-4; TRBD1 aligns across 8 bases. J gave up 7 bases and V 4 bases, and 6 bases lay outside the gene matches. The germline CDR1 and CDR2 sequences are KGHSH and LQKENI. The CDR3 is 14 amino acids. The CDR3 sequence: CASSHRDRINIQYF. The CDR3 DNA follows: TGTGCCAGCTCACATAGGGACAGGATCAACATTCAGTACTTC.

The chain couples TRBV6-5 to TRBJ2-5, with 11 bases lining up with TRBD1. V dropped 6 bases and J dropped 5; count of bases not matched to a gene: 8. Germline loops: CDR1 MNHEY, CDR2 SVGAGI. This CDR3 comprises 15 residues. CDR3 nucleotide sequence: TGTGCCAGCAGCTCCCGGGACAGGGGGGGGGAGACCCAGTACTTC. Residues: CASSSRDRGGETQYF.

This clone came up once. The chain uses TRBV2 and TRBJ2-4, with D hard to call. Germline loops: CDR1 SNHLY, CDR2 FYNNEI. The CDR3 runs 14 residues. Trimming took 6 bases from V and 4 from J, leaving 13 bases between them. CDR3 coding DNA: TGTGCCAGCAGGGCGCTGGAGCCAAAAAACATTCAGTACTTC. This translates into CASRALEPKNIQYF.

The genes are TRBV19 and TRBJ2-2, with 8 bases aligning to TRBD1. This CDR3 comprises 15 residues. Germline V CDR1 and CDR2: LNHDA, SQIVND (reference sequence). Unmatched junction bases numbered 6, after V lost 4 bases and J lost 5 bases. For the CDR3, the DNA is TGTGCCAGTAGTACACAGGGGGTAGGGACCGGGGAGCTGTTTTTT. Its protein product is CASSTQGVGTGELFF.

V usage is TRBV3-1 (or the pseudogene TRBV3-2) and J usage is TRBJ2-1; 12 nucleotides align to TRBD2. V lost 4 bases and J lost 1; bases outside the gene matches: 2. From germline, CDR1 is LGHDT and CDR2 YNNKEL (reference sequence). The CDR3 extends over 16 amino acids. The CDR3 nucleotides are TGTGCCAGCAGCCGGACTAGCGGGGTGTCCTACAATGAGCAGTTCTTC. As protein: CASSRTSGVSYNEQFF.

The V call is TRBV28, the J call TRBJ2-7; 9 bases agree with TRBD1. The germline CDR1 and CDR2 sequences are MDHEN and SYDVKM. V trimming: 2 bases; J trimming: 0 bases; junction bases outside the gene matches: 2. The CDR3 sequence is 15 residues long. CDR3 residues: CASSLMGQGSYEQYF. CDR3 in DNA: TGTGCCAGCAGTTTAATGGGACAGGGCTCCTACGAGCAGTACTTC. The whole variable domain, remainder taken from reference TRBV28 and TRBJ2-7, is DVKVTQSSRYLVKRTGEKVFLECVQDMDHENMFWYRQDPGLGLRLIYFSYDVKMKEKGDIPEGYSVSREKKERFSLILESASTNQTSMYLCASSLMGQGSYEQYFGPGTRLTVT.

The J gene is TRBJ1-4, the V gene TRBV3-1 (or the pseudogene TRBV3-2); possibly TRBD1 for D (6 bases). Trimming left V 0 bases short and J 0 bases short, with 8 bases between. This CDR3 is built from 16 residues. The germline CDR1 and CDR2 sequences are LGHDT and YNNKEL (reference sequence). The CDR3 coding sequence is TGTGCCAGCAGCCAAGATCCAGGGGCAACTAATGAAAAACTGTTTTTT. It encodes CASSQDPGATNEKLFF.

The chain has TRBV6-2 or TRBV6-3 and TRBJ1-1, with D possibly matching TRBD1 (6 bases). Trimming took off 5 bases at V and 4 bases at J, with 17 bases between the two ends. Per the germline V gene, CDR1 is MNHEY and CDR2 is SVGEGT. The CDR3 is 15 residues long. Here the CDR3 reads CASSGGGGSGTEAFF. CDR3 nucleotides: TGTGCCAGCAGTGGAGGGGGGGGGTCCGGCACTGAAGCTTTCTTT.

Comments on this clone: Distinct nucleotide sequences in the sample also encode this CDR3. V is TRBV5-4 and J is TRBJ1-2; no clear D. The CDR3 has 12 residues. The germline V gene encodes CDR1 SGHNT and CDR2 YYREEE (reference sequence). The V end was cut by 0 bases, the J end by 5 bases, with 5 bases between. The chain's CDR3 is CASSLAGYGYTF. Written as DNA, the CDR3 is TGTGCCAGCAGCTTGGCGGGGTATGGCTACACCTTC.

The chain uses TRBV4-2 and TRBJ2-1; the match to TRBD2 covers 10 bases. Germline CDR1 LGHNA, CDR2 YNFKEQ. This CDR3 is built from 15 residues. The V and J ends lost 4 bases and 5 bases, in that order; junction bases with no gene match: 5. In DNA form, the CDR3 reads TGTGCCAGCAGCCTTGGACTAGCGGTGAACAATGAGCAGTTCTTC. Its translation: CASSLGLAVNNEQFF.

This clone has more than one count but fewer than ten. The chain carries TRBV9 and TRBJ2-1, with 10 positions matching TRBD2. This CDR3 is 18 amino acids long. Per the germline V gene, CDR1 is SGDLS and CDR2 is YYNGEE. V was clipped by 4 bases and J by 2 bases; unmatched bases: 12. DNA for the CDR3: TGTGCCAGCAGCCCCCAGCGGGAGGGCCCTTCCGCCTACAATGAGCAGTTCTTC. This translates into CASSPQREGPSAYNEQFF.

There are a few counts of this clone. The chain joins TRBV5-8 to TRBJ1-5; 7 nucleotides line up with TRBD1. Germline V gene data show CDR1 as SGHTS and CDR2 as YDEGEE. CDR3 length: 15 residues. The V gene end was trimmed by 2 bases and the J gene end by 2 bases; junction bases not matched to a gene: 4. The chain's CDR3 is CASSLIQGGNQPQHF. The CDR3 DNA sequence: TGTGCCAGCAGCTTAATTCAGGGGGGCAATCAGCCCCAGCATTTT.

This sequence joins TRBV4-2 and TRBJ2-1, with a tentative D call TRBD1 (6 bases). This CDR3 spans 16 amino acids. CDR1 is LGHNA and CDR2 is YNFKEQ in the germline V gene. The V end was cut by 6 bases, the J end by 6 bases, with 21 bases between. In DNA form, the CDR3 reads TGTGCCAGCAGTCCCGCGGCCGGGACAAGGTCCAATGAGCAGTTCTTC. Its translation is CASSPAAGTRSNEQFF.

The chain uses TRBV7-2 and TRBJ2-1; 7 positions agree with TRBD2. Losses at the gene ends were 1 base for V and 1 base for J; bases not matched to a gene: 1. The CDR3 is 15 amino acids. Germline V gene data show CDR1 as SGHTA and CDR2 as FQGNSA. CDR3 sequence reads: CASSLVGGSYNEQFF. CDR3 sequence (DNA): TGTGCCAGCAGCTTAGTCGGGGGGTCCTACAATGAGCAGTTCTTC. Full variable domain (missing parts from reference TRBV7-2 and TRBJ2-1): GAGVSQSPSNKVTEKGKDVELRCDPISGHTALYWYRQSLGQGLEFLIYFQGNSAPDKSGLPSDRFSAERTGGSVSTLTIQRTQQEDSAVYLCASSLVGGSYNEQFFGPGTRLTVL.

The J gene is TRBJ2-7, the V gene TRBV30; no firm D call. Germline V gene sequence: CDR1 GTSNPN, CDR2 SVGIG (reference sequence). The CDR3 consists of 12 residues. Between the trimmed V and J ends, which lost 1 base and 3 bases, there was a span of 7 bases. CDR3 loop: CAWSGSLYEQYF. The CDR3 region has the DNA TGTGCCTGGAGTGGTAGCCTCTACGAGCAGTACTTC.

This chain links TRBV9 with TRBJ1-2, with 9 bases identical to TRBD1. Trimming took 4 bases from V and 6 from J; bases not matched to a gene: 10. The germline gives CDR1 SGDLS, CDR2 YYNGEE. CDR3 length equals 15 residues. The CDR3 protein is CASSPPVTGGHGYTF. The CDR3 region has the DNA TGTGCCAGCAGCCCTCCGGTGACAGGGGGTCATGGCTACACCTTC.

The chain links TRBV7-3 to TRBJ2-5, with TRBD1 matching over 9 bases. The CDR3 covers 13 residues. V shed 4 bases, J shed 3 bases, and the junction held 0 bases outside the gene matches. The germline V gene encodes CDR1 SGHTA and CDR2 FQGTGA. Written as DNA, the CDR3 is TGTGCCAGCAGCTGGACAGGGGAAGAGACCCAGTACTTC. This sequence encodes CASSWTGEETQYF.

The chain joins TRBV18 to TRBJ2-4; 12 nucleotides match TRBD1. Germline CDR1 reads KGHSH; CDR2 reads LQKENI. The CDR3 totals 18 residues. The V gene end was trimmed by 6 bases and the J gene end by 0 bases; junction bases not matched to a gene: 9. CDR3 amino acids: CASSSGTGGRLAKNIQYF. The CDR3 nucleotides are TGTGCCAGCTCTTCCGGGACAGGGGGCCGATTAGCCAAAAACATTCAGTACTTC. The variable domain in full, with the rest retrieved from reference TRBV18 and TRBJ2-4, is NAGVMQNPRHLVRRRGQEARLRCSPMKGHSHVYWYRQLPEEGLKFMVYLQKENIIDESGMPKERFSAEFPKEGPSILRIQQVVRGDSAAYFCASSSGTGGRLAKNIQYFGAGTRLSVL.

The genes are TRBV29-1 and TRBJ1-2; possibly TRBD1 for D (6 bases). From germline, CDR1 is SQVTM and CDR2 ANQGSEA. V shed 6 bases and J shed 2 bases, with 19 bases lying between them. The CDR3 is made up of 15 amino acids. The CDR3 DNA follows: TGCAGCGTGAGGGAACAGGGTACAAGGAACTATGGCTACACCTTC. Translating gives CSVREQGTRNYGYTF.

DNA for the CDR3: TGTGCCAGCAGTTGGACAGGGGCAGGGGGCTACACCTTC. Its protein is CASSWTGAGGYTF. V gene TRBV27 combines with J gene TRBJ1-2; 9 bases match TRBD1. V was clipped by 4 bases and J by 8 bases; unmatched bases: 5. The CDR3 has 13 amino acids. Germline-derived CDR1 and CDR2 are MNHEY and SMNVEV (reference sequence).